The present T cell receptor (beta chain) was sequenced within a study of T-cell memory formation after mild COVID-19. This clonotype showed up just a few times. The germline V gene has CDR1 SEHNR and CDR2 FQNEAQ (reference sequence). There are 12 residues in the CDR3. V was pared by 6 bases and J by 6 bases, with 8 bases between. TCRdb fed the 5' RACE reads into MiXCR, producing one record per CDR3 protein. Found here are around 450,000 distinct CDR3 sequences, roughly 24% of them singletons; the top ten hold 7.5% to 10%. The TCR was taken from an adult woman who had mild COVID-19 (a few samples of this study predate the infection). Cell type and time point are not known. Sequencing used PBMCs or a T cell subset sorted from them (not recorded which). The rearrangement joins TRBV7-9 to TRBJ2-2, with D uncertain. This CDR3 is CASSLWSGELFF. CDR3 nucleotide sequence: TGTGCCAGCAGTCTTTGGTCCGGGGAGCTGTTTTTT.